This is a list of T cell receptor beta chains from one sample in a study of cytomegalovirus exposure and HLA in healthy donors. Assay used: immunoSEQ multiplex PCR; TCRdb lists only in-frame clones, some missing. The repertoire holds around 190,000 clones, around three quarters seen once, with 0.69% in the top ten. The sample comprised PBMCs. The receptors were sampled from a woman in her forties in good health and CMV-seronegative. Both conserved end residues are part of each CDR3. Fields, in order: J gene, clone size, D gene, V gene, CDR3 DNA, CDR3 protein. A D gene is named only where the DNA matches it firmly. The size field is filled for only some rows; it gives once, few, many or a size class.

TRBJ1-2	.	.	TRBV5-1	TGCGCCAGCAGCCCGGTGACAGCCTATGGCTACACCTTC	CASSPVTAYGYTF
TRBJ1-1	once	.	TRBV28	TGTGCCAGCAGTTCCCTTTACGCGGAAGCTTTCTTT	CASSSLYAEAFF
TRBJ2-6	.	TRBD1	TRBV5-1	TGCGCCAGCAGGAGGGAAGACAGGGTAACTGGGGCCAACGTCCTGACTTTC	CASRREDRVTGANVLTF
TRBJ2-5	.	.	TRBV7-2	TGTGCCAGCAGCGCTACGGGAGAACAGTACTTC	CASSATGEQYF
TRBJ1-2	.	TRBD1	TRBV5-1	TGCGCCAGCAGTAATCTTGGACAGGGCGGGGGCTACACCTTC	CASSNLGQGGGYTF
TRBJ2-1	.	.	TRBV11-2	TGTGCCAGCAGCTCGGACTCCCCGGGGAATGAGCAGTTCTTC	CASSSDSPGNEQFF
TRBJ1-4	once	.	TRBV6-6	TGTGCCAGCAGTTACGGGGTGGCCCGGGGGGATGAAAAACTGTTTTTT	CASSYGVARGDEKLFF
TRBJ2-5	.	TRBD1	TRBV18	TGTGCCAGCTCACCGGGACAGACACAAGAGACCCAGTACTTC	CASSPGQTQETQYF
TRBJ2-7	.	.	TRBV7-9	TGTGCCAGCAGCGACCCCGGACAGTCCTACGAGCAGTACTTC	CASSDPGQSYEQYF
TRBJ1-2	.	.	TRBV5-1	TGCGCCAGCAGCCCCAGGGGCTATGGCTACACCTTC	CASSPRGYGYTF
TRBJ2-5	.	TRBD1	TRBV5-1	TGCGCCAGCAGCCGGCCGACAGGGGCGCAAGAGACCCAGTACTTC	CASSRPTGAQETQYF
TRBJ2-5	few	.	TRBV11-3	TGTGCCAGCAGCTTTGGGGGGGCCGGGATTGGGGAGACCCAGTACTTC	CASSFGGAGIGETQYF
TRBJ2-5	.	TRBD2	TRBV7-7	TGTGCTAGCAGTATTAGCGGGGCCCGTGGGGAGACCCAGTACTTC	CASSISGARGETQYF
TRBJ2-1	.	.	TRBV18	TGTGCCAGCTCACCACCGGTGGGGCGCCTCGAAAGGGAGCAGTTCTTC	CASSPPVGRLEREQFF
TRBJ1-2	.	TRBD1	TRBV9	TGTGCCAGCAGCGCCGCGAGGACAGGGAACTATGGCTACACCTTC	CASSAARTGNYGYTF
TRBJ1-3	.	.	TRBV15	TGTGCCACCAGCAGAGACAGGGCACTCTCTGGAAACACCATATATTTT	CATSRDRALSGNTIYF
TRBJ1-4	.	.	TRBV9	TGTGCCAGCAGCGTAGCGGGAGTCCCAGGTGAAAAACTGTTTTTT	CASSVAGVPGEKLFF
TRBJ2-4	.	.	TRBV10-3	TGTGCCATCAGTGAGGTCCAGGGGGCCAAAAACATTCAGTACTTC	CAISEVQGAKNIQYF
TRBJ2-5	.	TRBD1	TRBV29-1	TGCAGCGGAACTACAGGGGCGGGCGGTGAGCAGTACTTC	CSGTTGAGGEQYF
TRBJ2-3	.	TRBD2	TRBV4-2	TGTGCCAGCAGCCAAGTAACTAGCGCAAGCACAGATACGCAGTATTTT	CASSQVTSASTDTQYF
TRBJ2-7	.	TRBD1	TRBV4-2	TGTGCCAGCAGCCAACAAGGGACAGGGGACTACGAGCAGTACTTC	CASSQQGTGDYEQYF
TRBJ1-1	.	.	TRBV4-1	TGCGCCAGCAGCCACCCCCCTCGCAGGGGGAACACTGAAGCTTTCTTT	CASSHPPRRGNTEAFF
TRBJ2-5	.	TRBD2	TRBV10-3	TGTGCCATCAGTGAGTCCCTAGCGGTCTCCCAAGAGACCCAGTACTTC	CAISESLAVSQETQYF
TRBJ2-5	once	.	TRBV10-3	TGTGCCATCAGTGACCCAACGGAACTAGTTCCCCAGTACTTC	CAISDPTELVPQYF